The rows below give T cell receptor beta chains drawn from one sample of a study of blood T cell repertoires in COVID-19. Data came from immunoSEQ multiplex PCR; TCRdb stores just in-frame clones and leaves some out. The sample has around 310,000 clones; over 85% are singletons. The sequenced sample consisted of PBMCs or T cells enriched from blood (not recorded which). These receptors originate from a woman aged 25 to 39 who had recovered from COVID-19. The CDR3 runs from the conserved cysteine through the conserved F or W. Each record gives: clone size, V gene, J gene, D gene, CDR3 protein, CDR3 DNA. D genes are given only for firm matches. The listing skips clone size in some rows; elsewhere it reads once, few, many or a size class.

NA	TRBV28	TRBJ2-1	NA	CASSTRFDSTYNEQFF	TGTGCCAGCAGCACGCGATTTGATAGTACCTACAATGAGCAGTTCTTC
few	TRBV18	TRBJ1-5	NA	CASSPQGVEPQHF	TGTGCCAGCTCACCACAGGGAGTTGAGCCCCAGCATTTT
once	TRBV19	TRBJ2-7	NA	CASSEGQLASYEQYF	TGTGCCAGTAGTGAAGGACAGTTAGCCTCCTACGAGCAGTACTTC
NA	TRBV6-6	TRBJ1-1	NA	CASTLSTEAFF	TGTGCCAGCACCCTTAGCACTGAAGCTTTCTTT
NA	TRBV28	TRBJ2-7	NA	CASSGFGGSAYEQYF	TGTGCCAGCAGCGGTTTCGGGGGTTCTGCCTACGAGCAGTACTTC
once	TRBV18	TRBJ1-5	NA	CASSPTSGNNQPQHF	TGTGCCAGCTCACCAACATCCGGGAACAATCAGCCCCAGCATTTT
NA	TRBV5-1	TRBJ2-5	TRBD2	CASSLAVSGPETQYF	TGCGCCAGCAGCTTGGCCGTTAGCGGGCCTGAGACCCAGTACTTC
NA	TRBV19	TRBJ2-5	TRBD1	CASMGLRTGETQYF	TGTGCCAGTATGGGACTTCGGACAGGGGAGACCCAGTACTTC
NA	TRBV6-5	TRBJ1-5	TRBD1	CASSQGVNQPQHF	TGTGCCAGCAGCCAGGGGGTAAATCAGCCCCAGCATTTT
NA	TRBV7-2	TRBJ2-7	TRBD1	CASSFRQGAYEQYF	TGTGCCAGCAGCTTCCGACAGGGGGCCTACGAGCAGTACTTC
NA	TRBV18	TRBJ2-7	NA	CASSSLGGNYEQYF	TGTGCCAGCTCCTCCTTAGGCGGTAACTACGAGCAGTACTTC
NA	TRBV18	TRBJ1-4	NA	CASSPLRESGTNEKLFF	TGTGCCAGCTCACCACTGCGGGAGTCGGGAACTAATGAAAAACTGTTTTTT
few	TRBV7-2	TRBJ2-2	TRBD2	CASSPGLAITGELFF	TGTGCCAGCAGCCCGGGACTAGCGATTACCGGGGAGCTGTTTTTT
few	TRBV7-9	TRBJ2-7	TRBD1	CASSSQGRSYEQYF	TGTGCCAGCAGCTCACAGGGGCGCTCCTACGAGCAGTACTTC
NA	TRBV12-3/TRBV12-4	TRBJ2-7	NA	CASSPGHFYEQYF	TGTGCCAGCAGTCCGGGACATTTCTACGAGCAGTACTTC
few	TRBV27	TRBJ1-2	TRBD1	CASLGQANYGYTF	TGTGCCAGCCTCGGACAGGCTAACTATGGCTACACCTTC
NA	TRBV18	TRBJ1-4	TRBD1	CASSSGTANEKLFF	TGTGCCAGCTCGTCCGGGACAGCAAATGAAAAACTGTTTTTT
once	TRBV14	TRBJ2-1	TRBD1	CASSRVQGANYNEQFF	TGTGCCAGCAGTCGCGTACAGGGGGCGAATTACAATGAGCAGTTCTTC
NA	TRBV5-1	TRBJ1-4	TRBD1	CASSQGQVITTNEKLFF	TGCGCCAGCAGCCAGGGACAGGTCATAACAACTAATGAAAAACTGTTTTTT
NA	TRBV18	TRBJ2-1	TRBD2	CASSPRLADTYNEQFF	TGTGCCAGCTCACCACGGCTAGCGGATACCTACAATGAGCAGTTCTTC
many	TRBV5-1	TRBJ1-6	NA	CASSLGGAGYSNSPLHF	TGCGCCAGCAGCTTGGGGGGAGCTGGGTACTCTAATTCACCCCTCCACTTT
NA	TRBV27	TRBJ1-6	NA	CASSIHVQGPTSPLHF	TGTGCCAGCAGTATCCACGTACAGGGACCCACCTCACCCCTCCACTTT
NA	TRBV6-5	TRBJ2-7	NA	CASSSYAGTSYEQYF	TGTGCCAGCAGTTCCTACGCGGGAACCTCCTACGAGCAGTACTTC
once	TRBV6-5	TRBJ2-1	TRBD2	CASSYLGSGNEQFF	TGTGCCAGCAGTTACTTGGGTAGCGGGAATGAGCAGTTCTTC
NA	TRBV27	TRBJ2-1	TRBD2	CASSLELSGGEQFF	TGTGCCAGCAGTTTAGAACTCTCGGGGGGTGAGCAGTTCTTC
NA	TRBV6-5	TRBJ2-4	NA	CASSREGGIQYF	TGTGCCAGCAGTCGAGAAGGGGGCATTCAGTACTTC
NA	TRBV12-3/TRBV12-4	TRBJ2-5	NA	CASSLEGETQYF	TGTGCCAGCAGTTTGGAGGGCGAGACCCAGTACTTC
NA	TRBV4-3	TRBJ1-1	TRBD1	CASSQDSQGGTEAFF	TGCGCCAGCAGCCAAGATTCGCAGGGGGGTACTGAAGCTTTCTTT
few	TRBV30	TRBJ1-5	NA	CAWSVMEGYNQPQHF	TGTGCCTGGAGTGTAATGGAGGGGTATAATCAGCCCCAGCATTTT
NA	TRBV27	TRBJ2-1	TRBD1	CASSSGDRYNEQFF	TGTGCCAGCAGTTCCGGGGACAGGTACAATGAGCAGTTCTTC
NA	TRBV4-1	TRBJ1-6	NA	CASRMIVGGSSPLHF	TGCGCCAGCAGAATGATCGTGGGGGGGAGTTCACCCCTCCACTTT
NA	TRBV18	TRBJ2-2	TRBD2	CASSPSVVSGSTGELFF	TGTGCCAGCTCACCTTCGGTAGTTAGCGGGAGCACCGGGGAGCTGTTTTTT
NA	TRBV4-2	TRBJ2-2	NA	CASSQDEGDTGELFF	TGTGCCAGCAGCCAAGATGAGGGGGACACCGGGGAGCTGTTTTTT
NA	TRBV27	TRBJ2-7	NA	CASSLLIRYEQYF	TGTGCCAGCAGTCTACTTATCCGCTACGAGCAGTACTTC
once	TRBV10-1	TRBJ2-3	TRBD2	CASSELGGSTDTQYF	TGCGCCAGCAGTGAGCTGGGAGGGAGCACAGATACGCAGTATTTT
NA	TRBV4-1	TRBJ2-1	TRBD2	CASSQDFLGTSFLSSYNEQFF	TGCGCCAGCAGCCAAGATTTTTTAGGGACTAGTTTTCTTAGCTCCTACAATGAGCAGTTCTTC
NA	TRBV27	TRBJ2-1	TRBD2	CASSLLAGWGGNEQFF	TGTGCCAGCAGTTTACTAGCGGGATGGGGTGGGAATGAGCAGTTCTTC
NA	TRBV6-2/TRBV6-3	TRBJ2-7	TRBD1	CASSDLGQGRTYEQYF	TGTGCCAGCAGTGACTTGGGACAGGGGAGAACCTACGAGCAGTACTTC
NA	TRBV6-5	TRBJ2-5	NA	CASTTPGAGETQYF	TGTGCCAGCACCACACCAGGGGCAGGAGAGACCCAGTACTTC
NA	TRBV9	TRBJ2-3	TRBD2	CASSVGPSGRDTQYF	TGTGCCAGCAGCGTAGGTCCTAGCGGGAGAGATACGCAGTATTTT
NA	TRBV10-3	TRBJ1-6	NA	CAISESVQGSSPLHF	TGTGCCATCAGTGAGTCGGTACAGGGTAGTTCACCCCTCCACTTT
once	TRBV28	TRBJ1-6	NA	CASRLATEESSYNSPLHF	TGTGCCAGCAGGCTCGCGACTGAGGAGAGCTCCTATAATTCACCCCTCCACTTT
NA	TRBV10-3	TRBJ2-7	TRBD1	CAISGYRGPGYEQYF	TGTGCCATCAGTGGGTACAGGGGGCCAGGCTACGAGCAGTACTTC
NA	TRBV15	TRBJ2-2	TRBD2	CATSEASGMGELFF	TGTGCCACCAGCGAGGCTAGCGGGATGGGGGAGCTGTTTTTT
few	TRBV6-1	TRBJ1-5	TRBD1	CASSEVNRGQQPQHF	TGTGCCAGCAGTGAAGTTAACAGGGGTCAACAGCCCCAGCATTTT
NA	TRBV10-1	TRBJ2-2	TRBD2	CASSPSGRSTGELFF	TGCGCCAGCAGTCCTAGCGGGAGATCCACCGGGGAGCTGTTTTTT
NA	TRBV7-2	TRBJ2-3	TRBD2	CASSLAWGLAGGAQYF	TGTGCCAGCAGCTTAGCTTGGGGACTAGCGGGAGGTGCGCAGTATTTT
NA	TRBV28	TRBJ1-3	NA	CASSSLGDTIYF	TGTGCCAGCAGTTCCTTAGGGGACACCATATATTTT
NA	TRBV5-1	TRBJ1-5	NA	CASSLSGSNQPQHF	TGCGCCAGCAGCTTGTCAGGGAGCAATCAGCCCCAGCATTTT
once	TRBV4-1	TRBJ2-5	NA	CASSRDFEETQYF	TGCGCCAGCAGCCGGGACTTCGAAGAGACCCAGTACTTC
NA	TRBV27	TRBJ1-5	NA	CASTGDRTVLVGNQPQHF	TGTGCCAGCACCGGAGACAGGACTGTTCTTGTTGGCAATCAGCCCCAGCATTTT
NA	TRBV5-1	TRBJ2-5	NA	CASSLDQETQYF	TGCGCCAGCAGCCTAGACCAAGAGACCCAGTACTTC
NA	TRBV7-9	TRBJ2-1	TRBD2	CAGSGLAGGRSSYNEQFF	TGTGCCGGCTCGGGACTAGCGGGAGGTCGGAGCTCCTACAATGAGCAGTTCTTC
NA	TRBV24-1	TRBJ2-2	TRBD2	CATSDSSGRIRELFF	TGTGCCACCAGTGATTCTAGCGGGAGGATCCGGGAGCTGTTTTTT
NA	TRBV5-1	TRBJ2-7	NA	CASSFEEGLNEQYF	TGCGCCAGCAGCTTCGAAGAGGGTCTGAACGAGCAGTACTTC
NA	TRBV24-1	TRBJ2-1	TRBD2	CATSDLGLAGNNEQFF	TGTGCCACCAGTGACCTAGGACTAGCGGGAAACAATGAGCAGTTCTTC
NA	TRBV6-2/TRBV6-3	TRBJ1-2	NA	CASRPTGSYGYTF	TGTGCCAGCAGGCCTACAGGGAGCTATGGCTACACCTTC
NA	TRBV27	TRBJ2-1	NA	CASCINAGSAYNEQFF	TGTGCCAGCTGTATTAACGCCGGGTCAGCCTACAATGAGCAGTTCTTC
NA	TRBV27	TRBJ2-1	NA	CASSFWGEGYNEQFF	TGTGCCAGCAGTTTTTGGGGAGAGGGCTACAATGAGCAGTTCTTC
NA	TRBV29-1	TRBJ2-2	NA	CSAIPAGLGTGELFF	TGCAGCGCCATACCGGCGGGTTTAGGGACCGGGGAGCTGTTTTTT